This T cell receptor (beta chain) was found in a study of T cells expressing NK-cell markers. TCRdb reprocessed the 5' RACE reads and reports one entry per CDR3 protein, with no DNA. The listing contains under 200,000 distinct CDR3 sequences. Per the germline V gene, CDR1 is SGHVS and CDR2 is FQNEAQ. This CDR3 has 15 amino acids. On this clonotype: Its antigen is currently unknown.

General study points: Dominant NKG2C+ clonotypes made up roughly 1.0-7.0% of CD8+ T cells in over five donors.

This sequence joins TRBV7-8 and TRBJ2-5; TCRdb calls TRBD1, which cannot be checked without DNA. The sequence was collected from a woman between 18 and 75 years old in good health. What was sequenced was blood T cells: a sorted CD56 or NKG2C T cell subset, CD4+ or CD8+ T cells, or bulk PBMC T cells (not recorded which). CDR3 in amino acids: CASSLDLWQGETQYF.